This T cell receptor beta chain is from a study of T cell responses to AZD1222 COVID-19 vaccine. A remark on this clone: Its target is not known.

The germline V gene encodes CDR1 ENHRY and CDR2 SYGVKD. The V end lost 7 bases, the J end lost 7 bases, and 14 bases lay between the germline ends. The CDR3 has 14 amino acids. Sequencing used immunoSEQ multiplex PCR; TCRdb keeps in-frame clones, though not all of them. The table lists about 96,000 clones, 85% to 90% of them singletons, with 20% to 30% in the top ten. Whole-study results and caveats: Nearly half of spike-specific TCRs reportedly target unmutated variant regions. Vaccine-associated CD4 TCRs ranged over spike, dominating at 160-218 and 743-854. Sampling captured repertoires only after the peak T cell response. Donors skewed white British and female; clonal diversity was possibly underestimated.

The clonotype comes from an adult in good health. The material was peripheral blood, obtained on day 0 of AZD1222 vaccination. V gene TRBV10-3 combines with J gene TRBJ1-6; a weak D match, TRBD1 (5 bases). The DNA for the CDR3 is TGTGCCATCACCCCGGGACGGAACAATTCACCCCTCCACTTT. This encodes CAITPGRNNSPLHF.